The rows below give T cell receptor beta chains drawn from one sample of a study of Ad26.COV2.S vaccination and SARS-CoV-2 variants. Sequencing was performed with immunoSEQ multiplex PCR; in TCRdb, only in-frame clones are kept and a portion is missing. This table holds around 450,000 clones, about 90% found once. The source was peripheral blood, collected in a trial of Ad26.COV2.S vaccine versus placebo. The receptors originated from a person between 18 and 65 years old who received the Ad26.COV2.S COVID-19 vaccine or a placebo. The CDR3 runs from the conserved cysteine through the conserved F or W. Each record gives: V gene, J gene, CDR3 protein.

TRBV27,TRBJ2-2,CASSARGLAGGGTGELFF
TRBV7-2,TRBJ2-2,CASSLTSRENTGELFF
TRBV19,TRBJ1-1,CASSIDSQGDTEAFF
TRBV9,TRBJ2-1,CASSVVPYNEQFF
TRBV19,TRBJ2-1,CASSIGLKRTYNEQFF
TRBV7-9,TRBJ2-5,CASSLVSGQGSETQYF
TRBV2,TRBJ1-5,CASSQGGGGNQPQHF
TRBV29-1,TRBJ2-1,CSVDVPRSHDEQFF
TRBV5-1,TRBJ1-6,CASSSGQERLYNSPLHF
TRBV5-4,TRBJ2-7,CASSFLAGGEQYF
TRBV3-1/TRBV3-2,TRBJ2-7,CASSQVAGGPQYF
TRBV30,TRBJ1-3,CAWSKGVGNTIYF
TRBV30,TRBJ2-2,CAWSGQGPAGELFF
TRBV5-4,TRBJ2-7,CASSWGTGVAYEQYF
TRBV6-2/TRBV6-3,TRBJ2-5,CASSPRPARRFQETQYF
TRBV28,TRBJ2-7,CASCSTGGYEQYF
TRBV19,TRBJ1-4,CASSLTRVGEKLFF
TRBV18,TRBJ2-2,CASRTSGSTGELFF
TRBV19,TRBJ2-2,CASSNRLAGNTGELFF
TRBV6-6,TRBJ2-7,CASSLTSGRAFSSYEQYF
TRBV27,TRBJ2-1,CASSLGTGGSYNEQFF
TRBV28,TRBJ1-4,CASSSGQAYNEKLFF
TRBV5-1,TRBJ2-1,CASSPLGSSYNEQFF
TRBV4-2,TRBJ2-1,CASSRRQGAGNEQFF
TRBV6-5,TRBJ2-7,CASSPGTRGSYEQYF